This T cell receptor beta chain was recovered during a study of blood T cell repertoires in COVID-19. Study details: COVID-19 samples from acute and convalescent phases originated in the United States, Italy and Spain.

The method was immunoSEQ multiplex PCR; TCRdb's version includes in-frame clones alone and lacks a portion of them. The data hold approximately 130,000 clones, with about 83% observed a single time. CDR3 length: 16 amino acids. Germline-derived CDR1 and CDR2 are SGHTA and FQGNSA. Germline trimming cut 6 bases from V and 3 bases from J; bases unmatched to any gene: 9. The clonotype comes from a woman in her forties or fifties with acute or convalescent COVID-19. What was sequenced was peripheral blood. The chain combines TRBV7-2 with TRBJ2-2, with 8 bases that match TRBD1. The CDR3 DNA follows: TGTGCCAGCAGTTTCACAGGGGGGTCTTACACCGGGGAGCTGTTTTTT. Protein product: CASSFTGGSYTGELFF. Drawing the rest from reference TRBV7-2 and TRBJ2-2, the complete variable domain is GAGVSQSPSNKVTEKGKDVELRCDPISGHTALYWYRQSLGQGLEFLIYFQGNSAPDKSGLPSDRFSAERTGGSVSTLTIQRTQQEDSAVYLCASSFTGGSYTGELFFGEGSRLTVL.